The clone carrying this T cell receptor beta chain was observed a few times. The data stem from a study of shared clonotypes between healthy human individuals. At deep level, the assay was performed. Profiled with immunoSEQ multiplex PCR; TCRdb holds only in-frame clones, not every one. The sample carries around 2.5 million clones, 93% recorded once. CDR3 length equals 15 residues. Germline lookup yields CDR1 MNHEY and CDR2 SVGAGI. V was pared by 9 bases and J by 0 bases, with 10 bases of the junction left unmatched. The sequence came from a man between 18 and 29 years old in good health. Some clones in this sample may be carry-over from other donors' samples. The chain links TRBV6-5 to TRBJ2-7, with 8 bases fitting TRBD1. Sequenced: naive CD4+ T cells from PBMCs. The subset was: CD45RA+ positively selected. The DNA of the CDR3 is TGTGCCAGTAAAGGGGGACAGGCATCCTCCTACGAGCAGTACTTC. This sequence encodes CASKGGQASSYEQYF.